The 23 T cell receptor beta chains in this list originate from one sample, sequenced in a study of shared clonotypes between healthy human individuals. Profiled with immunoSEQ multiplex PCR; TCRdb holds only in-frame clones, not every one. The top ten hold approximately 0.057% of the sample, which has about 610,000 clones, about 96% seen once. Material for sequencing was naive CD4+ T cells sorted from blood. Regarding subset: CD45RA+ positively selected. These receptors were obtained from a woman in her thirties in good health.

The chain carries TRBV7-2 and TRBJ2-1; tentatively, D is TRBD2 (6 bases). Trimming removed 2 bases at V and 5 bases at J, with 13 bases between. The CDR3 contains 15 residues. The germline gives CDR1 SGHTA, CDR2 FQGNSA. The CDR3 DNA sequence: TGTGCCAGCAGCTTAAAGATAGCGGAAAACAATGAGCAGTTCTTC. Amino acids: CASSLKIAENNEQFF.

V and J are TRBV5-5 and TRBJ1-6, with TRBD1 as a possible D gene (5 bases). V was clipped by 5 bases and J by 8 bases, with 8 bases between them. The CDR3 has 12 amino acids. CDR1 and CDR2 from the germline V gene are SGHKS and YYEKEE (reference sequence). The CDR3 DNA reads TGTGCCAGCAGGTGGGGGGATTCACCCCTCCACTTT. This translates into CASRWGDSPLHF. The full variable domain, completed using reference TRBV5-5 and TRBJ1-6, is DAGVTQSPTHLIKTRGQQVTLRCSPISGHKSVSWYQQVLGQGPQFIFQYYEKEERGRGNFPDRFSARQFPNYSSELNVNALLLGDSALYLCASRWGDSPLHFGNGTRLTVT.

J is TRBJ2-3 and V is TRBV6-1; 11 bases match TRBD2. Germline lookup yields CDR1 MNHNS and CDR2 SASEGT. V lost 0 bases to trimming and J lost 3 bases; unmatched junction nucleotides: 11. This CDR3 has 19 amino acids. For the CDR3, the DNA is TGTGCCAGCAGTGAAGCGCGAAAACCCTTAGCGGGAGGGACAGATACGCAGTATTTT. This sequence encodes CASSEARKPLAGGTDTQYF.

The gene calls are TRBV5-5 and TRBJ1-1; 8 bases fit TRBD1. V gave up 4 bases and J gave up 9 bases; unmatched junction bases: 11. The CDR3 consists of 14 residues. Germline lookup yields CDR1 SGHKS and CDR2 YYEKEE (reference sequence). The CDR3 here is CASSHPPDREKAFF. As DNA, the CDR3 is TGTGCCAGCAGCCATCCACCGGACAGGGAGAAAGCTTTCTTT.

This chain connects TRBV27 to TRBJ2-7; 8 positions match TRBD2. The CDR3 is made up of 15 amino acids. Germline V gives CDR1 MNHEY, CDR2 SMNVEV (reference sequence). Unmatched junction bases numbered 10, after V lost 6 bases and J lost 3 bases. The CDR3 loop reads CASSGPAAGDYEQYF. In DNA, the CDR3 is TGTGCCAGCAGCGGACCGGCAGCGGGAGACTACGAGCAGTACTTC.

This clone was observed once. The CDR3 here is CASSLVTSGDTEAFF. In DNA form, the CDR3 reads TGCGCCAGCAGCTTGGTAACCAGCGGGGACACTGAAGCTTTCTTT. The chain links TRBV5-1 to TRBJ1-1; no definite D call. V lost 0 bases, J lost 3 bases, and 12 bases lay in between. CDR3 length equals 15 residues. The V gene's germline CDR1 is SGHRS and CDR2 YFSETQ.

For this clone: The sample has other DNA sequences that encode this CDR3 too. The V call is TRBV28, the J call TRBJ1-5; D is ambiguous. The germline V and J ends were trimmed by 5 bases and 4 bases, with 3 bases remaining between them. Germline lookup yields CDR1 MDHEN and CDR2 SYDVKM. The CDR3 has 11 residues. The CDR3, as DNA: TGTGCCAGCAGTGTAAATCAGCCCCAGCATTTT. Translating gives CASSVNQPQHF.

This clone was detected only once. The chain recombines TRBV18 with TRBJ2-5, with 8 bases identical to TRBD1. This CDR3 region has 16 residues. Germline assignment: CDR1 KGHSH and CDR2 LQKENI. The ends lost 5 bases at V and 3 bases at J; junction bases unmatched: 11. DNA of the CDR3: TGTGCCAGCTCAGTTACAGGGGGAGGCCCTAAAGAGACCCAGTACTTC. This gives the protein CASSVTGGGPKETQYF.

Written as DNA, the CDR3 is TGCGCCAGCAGCCAAGACGTGAGCCGGGAGACCCAGTACTTC. It codes for CASSQDVSRETQYF. This chain links TRBV4-1 with TRBJ2-5; D not certain. CDR1 is MGHRA, CDR2 YSYEKL, per germline. The CDR3 length is 14 residues. The germline V and J ends were trimmed by 0 bases and 5 bases, with 10 bases remaining between them.

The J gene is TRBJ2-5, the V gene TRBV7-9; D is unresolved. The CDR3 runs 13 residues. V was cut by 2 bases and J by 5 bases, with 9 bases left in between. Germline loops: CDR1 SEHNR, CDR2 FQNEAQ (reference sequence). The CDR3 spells CASSLKGSETQYF. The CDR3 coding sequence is TGTGCCAGCAGCTTAAAAGGTTCGGAGACCCAGTACTTC.

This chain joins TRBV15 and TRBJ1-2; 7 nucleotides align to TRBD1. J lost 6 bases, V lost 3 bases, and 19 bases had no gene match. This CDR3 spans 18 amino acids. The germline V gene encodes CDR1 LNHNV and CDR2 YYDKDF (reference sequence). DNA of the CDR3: TGTGCCACCAGCAGCCTTAACGACAGGGTAGGGAAGAAGCATGGCTACACCTTC. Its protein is CATSSLNDRVGKKHGYTF.

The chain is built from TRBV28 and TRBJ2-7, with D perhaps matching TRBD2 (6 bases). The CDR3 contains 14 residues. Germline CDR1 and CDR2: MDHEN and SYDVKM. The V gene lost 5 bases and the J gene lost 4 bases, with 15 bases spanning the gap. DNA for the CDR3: TGTGCCAGCAGTCCTCCGGGCGGGAATTACGAGCAGTACTTC. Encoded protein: CASSPPGGNYEQYF.

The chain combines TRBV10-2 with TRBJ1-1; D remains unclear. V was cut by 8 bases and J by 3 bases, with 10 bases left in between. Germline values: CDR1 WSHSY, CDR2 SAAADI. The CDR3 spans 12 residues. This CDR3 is CASPARDTEAFF. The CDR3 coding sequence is TGCGCCAGCCCGGCGAGGGACACTGAAGCTTTCTTT.

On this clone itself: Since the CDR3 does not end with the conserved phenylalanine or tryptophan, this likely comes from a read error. CDR3 sequence: CASSRDFEVPAFL. CDR3 coding DNA: TGTGCCAGCAGTCGGGACTTCGAGGTACCAGCTTTCCTT. V usage is TRBV25-1 and J usage is TRBJ1-1, with a possible D match to TRBD1 (5 bases). V was pared by 5 bases and J by 10 bases, with 17 bases between. This CDR3 contains 13 residues. CDR1 MGHDK and CDR2 SYGVNS come from the germline V gene.

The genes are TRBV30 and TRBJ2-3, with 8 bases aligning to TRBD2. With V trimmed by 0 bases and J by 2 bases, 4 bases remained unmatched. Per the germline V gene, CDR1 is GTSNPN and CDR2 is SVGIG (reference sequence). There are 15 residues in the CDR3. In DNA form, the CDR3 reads TGTGCCTGGAGTGTGGGTAGCGGGAACACAGATACGCAGTATTTT. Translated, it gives CAWSVGSGNTDTQYF.

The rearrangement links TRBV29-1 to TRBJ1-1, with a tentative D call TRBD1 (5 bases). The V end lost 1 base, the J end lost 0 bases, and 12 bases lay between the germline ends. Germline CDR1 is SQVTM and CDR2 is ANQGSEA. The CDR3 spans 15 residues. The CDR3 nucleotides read TGCAGCGTTGAAGTTGCGGGACGGATGAACACTGAAGCTTTCTTT. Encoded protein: CSVEVAGRMNTEAFF.

DNA of the CDR3: TGTGCCAGCAGCAACCAGACGAGGGCTGGAAACACCATATATTTT. This codes for CASSNQTRAGNTIYF. The V and J genes are TRBV7-2 and TRBJ1-3; D is unclear. The CDR3 has 15 amino acids. Looked up from germline, CDR1 is SGHTA and CDR2 is FQGNSA. The V gene lost 5 bases and the J gene lost 2 bases, with 13 bases spanning the gap.

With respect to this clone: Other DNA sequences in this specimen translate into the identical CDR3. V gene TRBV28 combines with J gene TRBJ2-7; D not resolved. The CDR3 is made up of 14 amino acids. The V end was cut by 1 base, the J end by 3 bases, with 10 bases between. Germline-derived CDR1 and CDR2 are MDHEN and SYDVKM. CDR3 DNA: TGTGCCAGCAGTTTATACGGCGGAGTCTACGAGCAGTACTTC. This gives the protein CASSLYGGVYEQYF.

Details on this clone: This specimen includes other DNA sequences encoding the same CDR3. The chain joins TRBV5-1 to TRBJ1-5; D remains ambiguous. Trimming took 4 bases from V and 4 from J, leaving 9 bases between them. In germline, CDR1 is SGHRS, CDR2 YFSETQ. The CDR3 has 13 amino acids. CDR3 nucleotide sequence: TGCGCCAGCAGCCTCTCTTCGAATCAGCCCCAGCATTTT. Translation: CASSLSSNQPQHF.

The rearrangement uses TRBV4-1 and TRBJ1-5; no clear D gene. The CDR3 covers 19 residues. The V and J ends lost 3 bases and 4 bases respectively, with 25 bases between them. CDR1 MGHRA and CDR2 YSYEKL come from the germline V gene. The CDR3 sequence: CASSQSGSLTRGGNQPQHF. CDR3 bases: TGCGCCAGCAGCCAGTCCGGCTCCTTGACTCGGGGAGGTAATCAGCCCCAGCATTTT.

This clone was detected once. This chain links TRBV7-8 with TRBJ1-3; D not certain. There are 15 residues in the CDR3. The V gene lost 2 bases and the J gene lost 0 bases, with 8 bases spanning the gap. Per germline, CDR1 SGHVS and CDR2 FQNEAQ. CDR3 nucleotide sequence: TGTGCCAGCAGCTTACAGGCGGACTCTGGAAACACCATATATTTT. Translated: CASSLQADSGNTIYF.

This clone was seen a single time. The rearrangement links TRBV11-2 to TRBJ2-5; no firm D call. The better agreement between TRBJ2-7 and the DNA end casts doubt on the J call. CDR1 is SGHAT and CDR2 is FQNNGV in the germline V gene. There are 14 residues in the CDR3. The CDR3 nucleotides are TGTGCCAGCAGCTTAGCTCTCAGGATCTACGAGCAGTACTTC. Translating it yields CASSLALRIYEQYF.

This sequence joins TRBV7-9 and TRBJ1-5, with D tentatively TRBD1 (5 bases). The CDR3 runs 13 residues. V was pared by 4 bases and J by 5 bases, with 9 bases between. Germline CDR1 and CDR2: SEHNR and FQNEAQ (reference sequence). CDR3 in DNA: TGTGCCAGCAGCTCCCTGGGGGATCAGCCCCAGCATTTT. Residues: CASSSLGDQPQHF. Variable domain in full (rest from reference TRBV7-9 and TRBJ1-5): DTGVSQNPRHKITKRGQNVTFRCDPISEHNRLYWYRQTLGQGPEFLTYFQNEAQLEKSRLLSDRFSAERPKGSFSTLEIQRTEQGDSAMYLCASSSLGDQPQHFGDGTRLSIL.